This passage covers 32 T cell receptor beta chains from one sample sequenced in a study of blood T cell repertoires in COVID-19. Here immunoSEQ multiplex PCR was the method, and the copy in TCRdb shows in-frame clones only, minus some. This sample has around 380,000 clones; roughly 77% occur once, and the top ten carry 1.1%. Sequencing input: peripheral blood. The receptors come from a human donor with acute or convalescent COVID-19. The donor label of this sample is uncertain.

V and J are TRBV28 and TRBJ1-5, with unresolved D. V was clipped by 1 base and J by 0 bases, with 7 bases between them. This CDR3 comprises 15 residues. Germline loops: CDR1 MDHEN, CDR2 SYDVKM. CDR3 residues: CASSLYRDSNQPQHF. DNA for the CDR3: TGTGCCAGCAGTTTATATCGGGATAGCAATCAGCCCCAGCATTTT.

The CDR3 bases are TGTGCCAGTAGTATTTCGACAGGGGTAGCTGGCTACACCTTC. It codes for CASSISTGVAGYTF. The chain recombines TRBV19 with TRBJ1-2; TRBD1 agrees at 8 bases. The CDR3 extends over 14 amino acids. J gave up 7 bases and V 3 bases, and 7 bases lay outside the gene matches. Germline assignment: CDR1 LNHDA and CDR2 SQIVND (reference sequence).

The chain joins TRBV7-5 to TRBJ2-1; no DNA check was done on the table's D call, TRBD2. TRBV7-5 is a known pseudogene. This CDR3 spans 16 amino acids. CDR3 residues: CVRSLDRSRPYNEQFF. DNA of the CDR3: TGTGTCAGAAGCTTAGACCGGTCTAGGCCTTACAATGAGCAGTTCTTC.

The chain recombines TRBV30 with TRBJ1-4, with D tentatively TRBD1 (6 bases). There are 13 residues in the CDR3. CDR1 and CDR2 (germline): GTSNPN, SVGIG (reference sequence). The V end was cut by 7 bases, the J end by 8 bases, with 17 bases between. CDR3 DNA sequence: TGTGCCTATACGACAGGAGTTAGGGAAAAACTGTTTTTT. Amino acid sequence: CAYTTGVREKLFF.

The chain is built from TRBV5-4 and TRBJ1-1, with D possibly TRBD1 on 5 matching bases. This CDR3 has 13 amino acids. Trimming shortened V by 0 bases and J by 10 bases, and 13 bases separated the two germline ends. Germline assignment: CDR1 SGHNT and CDR2 YYREEE (reference sequence). The CDR3 sequence is CASSLGGGPRAFF. The CDR3, as DNA: TGTGCCAGCAGCTTGGGGGGGGGTCCCCGAGCTTTCTTT.

The table lists this clone with many counts. This chain joins TRBV6-2 or TRBV6-3 and TRBJ2-5; 12 nucleotides agree with TRBD2. Germline CDR1 MNHEY, CDR2 SVGEGT. This CDR3 has 17 amino acids. Losses at the gene ends were 4 bases for V and 2 bases for J; bases not matched to a gene: 8. CDR3 amino acids: CASSFLAGGPGQETQYF. The DNA of the CDR3 is TGTGCCAGCAGTTTCCTAGCGGGAGGGCCGGGACAAGAGACCCAGTACTTC.

The rearrangement joins TRBV19 to TRBJ2-2, with 9 bases fitting TRBD2. The germline CDR1 and CDR2 sequences are LNHDA and SQIVND (reference sequence). The length of the CDR3 is 17 residues. CDR3 DNA sequence: TGTGCAGCCTCGGGACTAGCCGGTTCCCGGCACACCGGGGAGCTGTTTTTT. Amino acids: CAASGLAGSRHTGELFF.

The chain joins TRBV7-9 to TRBJ1-6; D uncertain. The CDR3 extends over 14 amino acids. V shed 1 base and J shed 10 bases, with 11 bases lying between them. The germline V gene encodes CDR1 SEHNR and CDR2 FQNEAQ (reference sequence). The CDR3 sequence is CASSLELTRSPLHF. In nucleotides, the CDR3 is TGTGCCAGCAGCTTAGAACTGACTAGGTCACCCCTCCACTTT. The variable domain in full, completed from reference TRBV7-9 and TRBJ1-6, reads DTGVSQNPRHKITKRGQNVTFRCDPISEHNRLYWYRQTLGQGPEFLTYFQNEAQLEKSRLLSDRFSAERPKGSFSTLEIQRTEQGDSAMYLCASSLELTRSPLHFGNGTRLTVT.

This clone was seen a few times. The V gene is TRBV2, the J gene TRBJ1-6, with a tentative D call TRBD1 (6 bases). The V gene's germline CDR1 is SNHLY and CDR2 FYNNEI. Deletions cut 6 bases from V and 4 bases from J, with 19 bases between. This CDR3 comprises 17 residues. The CDR3 DNA reads as TGTGCCAGCAGAGTTAGAGGGGGATCTCTTTATAATTCACCCCTCCACTTT. Its translation: CASRVRGGSLYNSPLHF.

The chain employs TRBV5-4 and TRBJ2-4, with 7 bases matching TRBD1. The length of the CDR3 is 12 residues. V lost 3 bases, J lost 8 bases, and 2 bases stayed unmatched. The germline CDR1 and CDR2 sequences are SGHNT and YYREEE (reference sequence). The CDR3 loop reads CASSSTGHIQYF. CDR3 nucleotide sequence: TGTGCCAGCAGCTCGACAGGGCACATTCAGTACTTC. Based on the CDR3 plus reference TRBV5-4 and TRBJ2-4, the full variable domain is ETGVTQSPTHLIKTRGQQVTLRCSSQSGHNTVSWYQQALGQGPQFIFQYYREEENGRGNFPPRFSGLQFPNYSSELNVNALELDDSALYLCASSSTGHIQYFGAGTRLSVL.

The chain links TRBV19 to TRBJ1-2; the match to TRBD1 covers 9 bases. Per germline, CDR1 LNHDA and CDR2 SQIVND (reference sequence). This CDR3 region has 17 residues. Trimming at V came to 5 bases and at J to 6 bases, leaving 16 bases not matched to a gene. The CDR3 nucleotides read TGTGCCAGTAGTCGACTCTTACCGGGACAGGGCTTCGATGGCTACACCTTC. It translates to CASSRLLPGQGFDGYTF. Drawing the rest from reference TRBV19 and TRBJ1-2, the complete variable domain is DGGITQSPKYLFRKEGQNVTLSCEQNLNHDAMYWYRQDPGQGLRLIYYSQIVNDFQKGDIAEGYSVSREKKESFPLTVTSAQKNPTAFYLCASSRLLPGQGFDGYTFGSGTRLTVV.

In regard to this clone: Other DNA sequences from this sample encode an identical CDR3 as well. V gene TRBV29-1 combines with J gene TRBJ1-1; no firm D call. Germline lookup yields CDR1 SQVTM and CDR2 ANQGSEA. The V and J ends lost 3 bases and 0 bases respectively, with 5 bases between them. The CDR3 length is 12 residues. The CDR3 protein is CSVEYMNTEAFF. For the CDR3, the DNA is TGCAGCGTTGAGTATATGAACACTGAAGCTTTCTTT.

J is TRBJ1-3 and V is TRBV19, with D unresolved. Germline values: CDR1 LNHDA, CDR2 SQIVND (reference sequence). The CDR3 loop spans 16 amino acids. V lost 3 bases, J lost 0 bases, and 12 bases lay in between. CDR3 protein: CASSIVLAHSGNTIYF. In DNA form, the CDR3 reads TGTGCCAGTAGTATTGTTCTGGCCCACTCTGGAAACACCATATATTTT.

V usage is TRBV5-6 and J usage is TRBJ2-7, with 9 bases identical to TRBD1. The CDR3 runs 15 residues. J was trimmed by 1 base and V by 7 bases; bases with no gene match: 9. Germline lookup yields CDR1 SGHDT and CDR2 YYEEEE. CDR3 bases: TGTGCCAGCCGAAGGGACAGGGTAGGATCCTACGAGCAGTACTTC. Amino acids: CASRRDRVGSYEQYF.

The V gene is TRBV3-1 (or the pseudogene TRBV3-2), the J gene TRBJ2-5; the D gene is possibly TRBD1 (6 bases). This CDR3 comprises 17 residues. Germline assignment: CDR1 LGHDT and CDR2 YNNKEL (reference sequence). V was pared by 4 bases and J by 5 bases, with 23 bases between. This CDR3 is CASSPHRLRRGSETQYF. In nucleotides, the CDR3 is TGTGCCAGCAGCCCTCACCGTCTTCGTAGGGGGTCTGAGACCCAGTACTTC.

The chain couples TRBV19 to TRBJ2-2; 10 bases match TRBD2. Germline values: CDR1 LNHDA, CDR2 SQIVND (reference sequence). V lost 4 bases to trimming and J lost 4 bases; unmatched junction nucleotides: 12. The length of the CDR3 is 18 residues. The CDR3 coding sequence is TGTGCCAGTAGTAAACGGCTAGCGGGGGCATCGGGCACCGGGGAGCTGTTTTTT. This encodes CASSKRLAGASGTGELFF.

The V and J genes are TRBV6-6 and TRBJ1-1, with D possibly being TRBD1 (5 bases). CDR3 length: 13 amino acids. Germline CDR1 and CDR2: MNHNY and SVGAGI (reference sequence). Trimming pared 7 bases from V and 2 bases from J, leaving 11 bases between. The CDR3 nucleotides are TGTGCCAGCACCCAACAGGTCAACACTGAAGCTTTCTTT. Amino acids: CASTQQVNTEAFF.

This clone was seen more than once but under ten times. The chain combines TRBV2 with TRBJ1-1; 9 nucleotides agree with TRBD1. Germline V gene data show CDR1 as SNHLY and CDR2 as FYNNEI. This CDR3 is built from 15 residues. With 6 bases clipped from V and 4 bases from J, the junction kept 9 bases outside the gene matches. The CDR3 DNA is TGTGCCAGCAGGGTGGAGAGGACAGGGGCCACTGAAGCTTTCTTT. It specifies CASRVERTGATEAFF. Complete variable domain (other parts from reference TRBV2 and TRBJ1-1): EPEVTQTPSHQVTQMGQEVILRCVPISNHLYFYWYRQILGQKVEFLVSFYNNEISEKSEIFDDQFSVERPDGSNFTLKIRSTKLEDSAMYFCASRVERTGATEAFFGQGTRLTVV.

This clone came up once. The rearrangement uses TRBV29-1 and TRBJ2-2; no definite D call. This CDR3 spans 14 amino acids. Germline V gene data show CDR1 as SQVTM and CDR2 as ANQGSEA. V was trimmed by 6 bases and J by 1 base, leaving 12 bases between them. The CDR3 region has the DNA TGCAGCGTCAACAGCAATTGGAACACCGGGGAGCTGTTTTTT. This translates into CSVNSNWNTGELFF.

CDR3 nucleotide sequence: TGCGCCAGCAGCAAACTCGACAGCGTCAATCAGCCCCAGCATTTT. Amino acid sequence: CASSKLDSVNQPQHF. This chain uses TRBV4-1 with TRBJ1-5, with D possibly TRBD1 on 5 matching bases. Trimming took 5 bases from V and 3 from J, leaving 14 bases between them. The CDR3 spans 15 residues. CDR1 MGHRA and CDR2 YSYEKL come from the germline V gene.

The rearrangement uses TRBV18 and TRBJ1-3; 8 bases match TRBD1. Germline trimming cut 5 bases from V and 2 bases from J; bases unmatched to any gene: 5. Germline V gene sequence: CDR1 KGHSH, CDR2 LQKENI. There are 15 residues in the CDR3. The CDR3 bases are TGTGCCAGCTCAGACGGGACAGGTCCTGGAAACACCATATATTTT. This translates into CASSDGTGPGNTIYF.

The chain employs TRBV5-4 and TRBJ1-6, with D perhaps matching TRBD1 (5 bases). The V gene's germline CDR1 is SGHNT and CDR2 YYREEE (reference sequence). There are 15 residues in the CDR3. V was trimmed by 4 bases and J by 7 bases, leaving 15 bases between them. The CDR3 region has the DNA TGTGCCAGCAGCCCCGCGGCAGGGCAAAATTCACCCCTCCACTTT. Amino acids: CASSPAAGQNSPLHF. The complete variable domain, with remaining parts taken from reference TRBV5-4 and TRBJ1-6, reads ETGVTQSPTHLIKTRGQQVTLRCSSQSGHNTVSWYQQALGQGPQFIFQYYREEENGRGNFPPRFSGLQFPNYSSELNVNALELDDSALYLCASSPAAGQNSPLHFGNGTRLTVT.

The rearrangement joins TRBV27 to TRBJ2-1; perhaps TRBD2 as D (5 bases). The V gene's germline CDR1 is MNHEY and CDR2 SMNVEV (reference sequence). The CDR3 sequence is 15 residues long. V lost 5 bases, J lost 0 bases, and 11 bases lay in between. The CDR3 sequence: CASSASGSSYNEQFF. CDR3 sequence (DNA): TGTGCCAGCAGTGCCTCGGGGAGCTCCTACAATGAGCAGTTCTTC.

The V call is TRBV28, the J call TRBJ2-1, with TRBD2 matching over 10 bases. Germline values: CDR1 MDHEN, CDR2 SYDVKM. The CDR3 has 15 amino acids. The V segment lost 5 bases and the J segment 3 bases; nucleotides outside the gene matches: 4. The CDR3, as DNA: TGTGCCAGCAGTAAAAGACTAGCGGGCTACAATGAGCAGTTCTTC. It specifies CASSKRLAGYNEQFF.

This chain joins TRBV7-2 and TRBJ2-7, with 13 bases identical to TRBD2. V dropped 1 base and J dropped 0; count of bases not matched to a gene: 9. This CDR3 region has 19 residues. The V gene's germline CDR1 is SGHTA and CDR2 FQGNSA. The CDR3 region has the DNA TGTGCCAGCAGCTTAGGGTATGGACTAGCGGGAGTCATCTCCTACGAGCAGTACTTC. It translates to CASSLGYGLAGVISYEQYF.

V gene TRBV11-2 combines with J gene TRBJ1-6; D is undetermined. Germline V gene sequence: CDR1 SGHAT, CDR2 FQNNGV. The CDR3 has 14 residues. Trimming removed 3 bases from V and 10 bases from J, with 13 bases in between. The chain's CDR3 is CASSFRTVWSPLHF. The CDR3 DNA is TGTGCCAGCAGCTTTCGGACTGTTTGGTCACCCCTCCACTTT. Using reference TRBV11-2 and TRBJ1-6 for the parts outside the CDR3, the full variable domain is EAGVAQSPRYKIIEKRQSVAFWCNPISGHATLYWYQQILGQGPKLLIQFQNNGVVDDSQLPKDRFSAERLKGVDSTLKIQPAKLEDSAVYLCASSFRTVWSPLHFGNGTRLTVT.

This chain links TRBV29-1 with TRBJ1-2, with 9 bases fitting TRBD1. Germline CDR1 SQVTM, CDR2 ANQGSEA. J lost 5 bases, V lost 7 bases, and 8 bases had no gene match. CDR3 length: 13 residues. The chain's CDR3 is CSADRGEGYGYTF. CDR3 sequence (DNA): TGCAGCGCGGACAGGGGAGAAGGGTATGGCTACACCTTC. Variable domain in full (rest from reference TRBV29-1 and TRBJ1-2): SAVISQKPSRDICQRGTSLTIQCQVDSQVTMMFWYRQQPGQSLTLIATANQGSEATYESGFVIDKFPISRPNLTFSTLTVSNMSPEDSSIYLCSADRGEGYGYTFGSGTRLTVV.

The rearrangement joins TRBV6-1 to TRBJ2-3; 9 nucleotides match TRBD1. The V and J ends lost 5 bases and 6 bases, in that order; junction bases with no gene match: 6. Germline CDR1 is MNHNS and CDR2 is SASEGT. CDR3 length equals 14 residues. The CDR3 region has the DNA TGTGCCAGCAGTCAGACAGGGGGTCGGGATACGCAGTATTTT. Protein sequence: CASSQTGGRDTQYF.

CDR3 residues: CASSITGTAQETQYF. The CDR3 coding sequence is TGTGCCAGCAGCATTACCGGGACAGCTCAGGAGACCCAGTACTTC. The chain joins TRBV7-6 to TRBJ2-5, with TRBD1 matching 7 bases. The germline V gene has CDR1 SGHVS and CDR2 FNYEAQ. After removal of 5 bases from V and 5 bases from J, the junction contained 11 bases not matched to a gene. The CDR3 consists of 15 residues.

This clone was picked up one time. V and J are TRBV15 and TRBJ1-2; D uncertain. The CDR3 totals 14 residues. The V end lost 1 base, the J end lost 7 bases, and 13 bases lay between the germline ends. CDR1 and CDR2 (germline): LNHNV, YYDKDF (reference sequence). CDR3 region: CATSRGEDPFGYTF. The CDR3 region has the DNA TGTGCCACCAGCAGAGGGGAGGACCCATTTGGCTACACCTTC.

The chain employs TRBV7-6 and TRBJ2-2; TRBD1 matches 8 bases. The CDR3 totals 15 residues. Trimming removed 3 bases from V and 6 bases from J; junction bases left unmatched: 6. The germline gives CDR1 SGHVS, CDR2 FNYEAQ. The chain's CDR3 is CASSFGTGLSGELFF. The CDR3 DNA reads TGTGCCAGCAGCTTTGGGACAGGTCTTTCCGGGGAGCTGTTTTTT.

V is TRBV19 and J is TRBJ1-2, with a weak D call TRBD1 (6 bases). This CDR3 comprises 15 residues. Deletions cut 4 bases from V and 0 bases from J, with 12 bases between. CDR1 and CDR2 from the germline V gene are LNHDA and SQIVND (reference sequence). The CDR3 DNA follows: TGTGCCAGTAGTACACAGGGATTAGCTAACTATGGCTACACCTTC. This codes for CASSTQGLANYGYTF.